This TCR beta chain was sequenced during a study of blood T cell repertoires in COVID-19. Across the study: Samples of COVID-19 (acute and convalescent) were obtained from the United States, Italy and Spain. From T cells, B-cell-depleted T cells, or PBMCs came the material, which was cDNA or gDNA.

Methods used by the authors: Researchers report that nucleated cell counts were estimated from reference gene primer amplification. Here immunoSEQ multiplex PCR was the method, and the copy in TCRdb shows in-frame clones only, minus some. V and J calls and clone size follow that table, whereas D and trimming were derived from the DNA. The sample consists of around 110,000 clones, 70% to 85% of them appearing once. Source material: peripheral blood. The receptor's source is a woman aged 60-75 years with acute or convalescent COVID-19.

The CDR3 region is CASSLPSGGNTQYF. The DNA for the CDR3 is TGCGCCAGCAGCTTACCTAGCGGGGGTAATACGCAGTATTTT. The chain links TRBV5-1 to TRBJ2-3, with 10 bases lining up with TRBD2. The V and J ends lost 2 bases and 7 bases, in that order; junction bases with no gene match: 4. Germline V CDR1 and CDR2: SGHRS, YFSETQ. The CDR3 is made up of 14 amino acids.